One T cell receptor (beta chain) is described in this entry. Its antigen is currently unknown. Generated by immunoSEQ multiplex PCR, the TCRdb table keeps only in-frame clones and is missing some. The data contain some 14,000 clones, approximately 88% of them singletons. These data belong to a study of circulating and synovial CD4+ cells in juvenile arthritis. The germline V gene encodes CDR1 MNHNS and CDR2 SASEGT. V was pared by 3 bases and J by 10 bases, with 10 bases between. The CDR3 is 12 residues long. Study conclusions and caveats: These blood cells shared more CDR3 sequences with synovium than bulk blood.

This clonotype was obtained from a human patient with juvenile idiopathic arthritis. Some clones in this sample may be carry-over from other donors' samples. Material: CD4+ T cells from synovial fluid. V usage is TRBV6-1 and J usage is TRBJ2-1; D remains unclear. The CDR3 reads CASSDSTTEQFF. In DNA form, the CDR3 reads TGTGCCAGCAGTGACAGTACTACCGAGCAGTTCTTC.